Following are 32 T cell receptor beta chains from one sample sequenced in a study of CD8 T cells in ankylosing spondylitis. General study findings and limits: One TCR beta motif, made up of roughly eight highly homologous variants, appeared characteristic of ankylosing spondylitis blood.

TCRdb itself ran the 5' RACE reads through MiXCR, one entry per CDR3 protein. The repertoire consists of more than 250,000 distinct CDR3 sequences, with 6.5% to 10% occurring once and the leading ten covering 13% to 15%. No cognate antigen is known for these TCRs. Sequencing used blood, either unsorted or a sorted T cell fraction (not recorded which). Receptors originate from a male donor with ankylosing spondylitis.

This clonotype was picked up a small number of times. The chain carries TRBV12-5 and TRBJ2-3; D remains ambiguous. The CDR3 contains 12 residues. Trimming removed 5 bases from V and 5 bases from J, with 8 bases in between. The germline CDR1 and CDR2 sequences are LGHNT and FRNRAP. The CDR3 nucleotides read TGTGCTAGTGGTACGGACGGAGATACGCAGTATTTT. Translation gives CASGTDGDTQYF.

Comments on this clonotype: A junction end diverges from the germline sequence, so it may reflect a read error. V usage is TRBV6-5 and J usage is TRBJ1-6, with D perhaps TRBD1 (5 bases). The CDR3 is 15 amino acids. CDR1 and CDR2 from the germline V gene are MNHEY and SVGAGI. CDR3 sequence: CTSSYRDGGDSPLHF. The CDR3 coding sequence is TGTACCAGCAGTTACCGGGACGGAGGCGATTCACCCCTCCACTTT.

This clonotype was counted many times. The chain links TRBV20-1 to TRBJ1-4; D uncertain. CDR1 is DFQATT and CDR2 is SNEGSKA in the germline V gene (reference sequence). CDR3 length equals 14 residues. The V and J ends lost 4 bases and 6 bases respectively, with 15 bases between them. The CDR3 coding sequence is TGCAGTGCTACAAGGCCACATAGGGATGAAAAACTGTTTTTT. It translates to CSATRPHRDEKLFF.

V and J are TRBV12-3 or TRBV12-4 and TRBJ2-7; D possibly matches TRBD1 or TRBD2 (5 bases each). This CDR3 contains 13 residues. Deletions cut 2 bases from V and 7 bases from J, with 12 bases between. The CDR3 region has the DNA TGTGCCAGCAGTTTATTTGAGGGGCGTGAGCAGTACTTC. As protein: CASSLFEGREQYF.

The CDR3: CASSFSESTEAFF. The CDR3, as DNA: TGTGCCAGCAGCTTTTCTGAGAGCACTGAAGCTTTCTTT. The chain recombines TRBV7-3 with TRBJ1-1; D is undetermined. V shed 3 bases and J shed 4 bases, with 9 bases lying between them. Germline CDR1 and CDR2: SGHTA and FQGTGA. CDR3 length: 13 amino acids.

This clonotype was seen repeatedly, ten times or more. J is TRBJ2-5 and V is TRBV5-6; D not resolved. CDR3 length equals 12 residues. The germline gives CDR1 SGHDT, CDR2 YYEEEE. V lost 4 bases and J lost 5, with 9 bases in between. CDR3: CASSVPLETQYF. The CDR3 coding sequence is TGTGCCAGCAGCGTACCCTTGGAGACCCAGTACTTC.

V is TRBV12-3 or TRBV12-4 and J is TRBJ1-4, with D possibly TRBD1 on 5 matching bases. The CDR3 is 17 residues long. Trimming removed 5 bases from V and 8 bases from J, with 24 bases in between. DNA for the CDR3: TGTGCCAGCAGTCTGGGTTTAAGCCGGACGGGGGAAGAAAAACTGTTTTTT. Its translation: CASSLGLSRTGEEKLFF.

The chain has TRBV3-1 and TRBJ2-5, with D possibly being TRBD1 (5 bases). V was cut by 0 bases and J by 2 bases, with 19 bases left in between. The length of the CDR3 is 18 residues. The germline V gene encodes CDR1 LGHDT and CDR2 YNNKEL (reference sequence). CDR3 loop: CASSQDRERQKIQETQYF. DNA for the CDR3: TGTGCCAGCAGCCAAGATCGCGAAAGACAGAAAATACAAGAGACCCAGTACTTC.

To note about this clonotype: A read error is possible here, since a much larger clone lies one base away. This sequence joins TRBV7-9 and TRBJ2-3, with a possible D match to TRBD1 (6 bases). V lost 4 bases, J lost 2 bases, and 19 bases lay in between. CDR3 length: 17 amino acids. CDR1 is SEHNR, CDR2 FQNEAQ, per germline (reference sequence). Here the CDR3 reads CASSSTGRTSYTDTQYF. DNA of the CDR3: TGTGCCAGCAGCTCCACAGGGAGAACTTCTTACACAGATACGCAGTATTTT.

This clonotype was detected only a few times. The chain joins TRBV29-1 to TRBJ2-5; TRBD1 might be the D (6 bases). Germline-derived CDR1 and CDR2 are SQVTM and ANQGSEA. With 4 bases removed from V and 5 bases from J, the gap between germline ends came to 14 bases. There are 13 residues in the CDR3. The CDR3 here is CSVVTQGQETQYF. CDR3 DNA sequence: TGCAGCGTTGTGACACAGGGTCAGGAGACCCAGTACTTC.

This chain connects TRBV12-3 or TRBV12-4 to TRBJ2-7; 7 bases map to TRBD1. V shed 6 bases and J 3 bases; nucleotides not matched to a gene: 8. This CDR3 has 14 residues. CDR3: CASSRHGQVYEQYF. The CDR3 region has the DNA TGTGCCAGCAGCCGCCATGGACAGGTCTACGAGCAGTACTTC.

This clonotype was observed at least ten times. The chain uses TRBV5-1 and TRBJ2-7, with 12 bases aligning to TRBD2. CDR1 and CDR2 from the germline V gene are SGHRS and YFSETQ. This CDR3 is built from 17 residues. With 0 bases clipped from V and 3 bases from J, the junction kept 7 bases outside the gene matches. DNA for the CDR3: TGCGCCAGCAGCTTGGACGGACTAGCGGGACCATACTACGAGCAGTACTTC. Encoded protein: CASSLDGLAGPYYEQYF.

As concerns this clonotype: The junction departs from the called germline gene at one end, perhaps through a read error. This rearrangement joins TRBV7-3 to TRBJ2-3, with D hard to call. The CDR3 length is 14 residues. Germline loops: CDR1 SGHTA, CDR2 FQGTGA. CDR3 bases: TGTGCCACCAGCTTAAGATTCGGCACAGATACGCAGTATTTT. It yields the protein CATSLRFGTDTQYF.

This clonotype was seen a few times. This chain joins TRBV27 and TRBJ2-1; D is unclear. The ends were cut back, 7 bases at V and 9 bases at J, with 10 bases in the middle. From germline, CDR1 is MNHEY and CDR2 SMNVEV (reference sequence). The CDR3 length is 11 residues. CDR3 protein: CASTKGGEQFF. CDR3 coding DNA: TGTGCCAGCACCAAGGGCGGTGAGCAGTTCTTC.

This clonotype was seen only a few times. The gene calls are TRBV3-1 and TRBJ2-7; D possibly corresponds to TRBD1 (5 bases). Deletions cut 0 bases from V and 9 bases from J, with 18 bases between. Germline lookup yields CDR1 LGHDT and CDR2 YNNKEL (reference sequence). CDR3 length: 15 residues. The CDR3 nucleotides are TGTGCCAGCAGCCAAGATCTCTCAGGGCCATTGGGGCAGTACTTC. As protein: CASSQDLSGPLGQYF.

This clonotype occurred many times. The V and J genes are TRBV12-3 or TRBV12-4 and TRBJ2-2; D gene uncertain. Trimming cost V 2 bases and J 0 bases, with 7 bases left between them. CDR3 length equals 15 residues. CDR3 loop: CASSLRDANTGELFF. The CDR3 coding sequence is TGTGCCAGCAGTTTAAGAGATGCGAACACCGGGGAGCTGTTTTTT.

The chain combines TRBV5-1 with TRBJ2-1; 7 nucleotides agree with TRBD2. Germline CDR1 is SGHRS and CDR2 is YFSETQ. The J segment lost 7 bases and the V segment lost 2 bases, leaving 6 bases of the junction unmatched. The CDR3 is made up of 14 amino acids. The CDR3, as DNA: TGCGCCAGCAGCTTCGAGCGGGACGGGAATGAGCAGTTCTTC. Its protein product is CASSFERDGNEQFF.

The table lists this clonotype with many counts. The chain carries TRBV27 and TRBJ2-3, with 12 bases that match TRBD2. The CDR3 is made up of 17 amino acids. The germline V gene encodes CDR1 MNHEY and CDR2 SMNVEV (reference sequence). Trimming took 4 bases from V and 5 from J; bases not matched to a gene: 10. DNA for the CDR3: TGTGCCAGCAGTTCGGCGGCTAGCGGGAGGGCCTTAGATACGCAGTATTTT. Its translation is CASSSAASGRALDTQYF.

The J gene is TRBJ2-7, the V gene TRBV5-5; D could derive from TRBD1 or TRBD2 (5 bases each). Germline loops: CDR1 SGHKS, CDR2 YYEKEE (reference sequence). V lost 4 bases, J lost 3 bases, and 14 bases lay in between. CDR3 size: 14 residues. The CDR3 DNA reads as TGTGCCAGCAGCCGAGGGGACCCACGCTACGAGCAGTACTTC. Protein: CASSRGDPRYEQYF.

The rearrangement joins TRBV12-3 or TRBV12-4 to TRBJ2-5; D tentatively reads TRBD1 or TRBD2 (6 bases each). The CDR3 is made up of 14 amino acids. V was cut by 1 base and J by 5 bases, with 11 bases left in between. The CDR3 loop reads CASSLGGARETQYF. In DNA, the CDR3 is TGTGCCAGCAGTTTAGGGGGGGCGCGGGAGACCCAGTACTTC.

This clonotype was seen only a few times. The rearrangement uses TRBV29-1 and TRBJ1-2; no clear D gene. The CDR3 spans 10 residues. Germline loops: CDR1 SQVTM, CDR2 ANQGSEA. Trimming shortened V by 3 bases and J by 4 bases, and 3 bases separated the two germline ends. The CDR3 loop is CSVDSYGYTF. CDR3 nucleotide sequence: TGCAGCGTTGACAGCTATGGCTACACCTTC.

Here the CDR3 DNA reads TGCAGTGCTGGTAGAGAGGGAGGATATACAGCGGGAGGGCCAGACAATGAGCAGTTCTTC. Translation: CSAGREGGYTAGGPDNEQFF. The chain recombines TRBV20-1 with TRBJ2-1; TRBD2 matches at 10 bases. Trimming cost V 5 bases and J 5 bases; bases outside gene matches: 24. Germline V CDR1 and CDR2: DFQATT, SNEGSKA (reference sequence). The CDR3 contains 20 residues.

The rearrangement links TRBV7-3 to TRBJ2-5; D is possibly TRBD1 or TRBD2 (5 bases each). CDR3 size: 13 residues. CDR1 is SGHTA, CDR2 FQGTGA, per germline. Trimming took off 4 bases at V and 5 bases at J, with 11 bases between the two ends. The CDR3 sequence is CASSYGATETQYF. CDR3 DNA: TGTGCCAGCAGCTACGGGGCAACGGAGACCCAGTACTTC.

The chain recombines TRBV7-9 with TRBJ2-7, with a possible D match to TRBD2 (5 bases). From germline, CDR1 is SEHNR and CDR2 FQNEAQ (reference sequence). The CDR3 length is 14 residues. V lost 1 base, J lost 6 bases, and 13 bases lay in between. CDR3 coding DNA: TGTGCCAGCAGCTTAGTCCGGGATCTCGCCGAGCAGTACTTC. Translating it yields CASSLVRDLAEQYF.

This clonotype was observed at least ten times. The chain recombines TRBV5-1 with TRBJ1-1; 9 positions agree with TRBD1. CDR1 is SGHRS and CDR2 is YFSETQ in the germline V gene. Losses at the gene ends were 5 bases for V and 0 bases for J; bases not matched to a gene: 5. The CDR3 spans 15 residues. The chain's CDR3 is CASRRTGDMNTEAFF. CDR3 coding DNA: TGCGCCAGCAGGAGGACAGGGGACATGAACACTGAAGCTTTCTTT.

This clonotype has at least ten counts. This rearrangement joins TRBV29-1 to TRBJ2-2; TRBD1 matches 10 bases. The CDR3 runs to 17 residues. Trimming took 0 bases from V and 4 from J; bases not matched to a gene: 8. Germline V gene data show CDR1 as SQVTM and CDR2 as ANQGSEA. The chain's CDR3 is CSVEDRGDRGFTGELFF. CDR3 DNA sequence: TGCAGCGTTGAAGATCGGGGGGACAGGGGTTTCACCGGGGAGCTGTTTTTT.

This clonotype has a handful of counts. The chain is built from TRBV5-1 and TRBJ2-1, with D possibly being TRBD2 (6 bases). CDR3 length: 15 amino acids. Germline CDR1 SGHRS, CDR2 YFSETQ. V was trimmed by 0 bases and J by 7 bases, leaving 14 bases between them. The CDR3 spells CASSLGPGAGNEQFF. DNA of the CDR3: TGCGCCAGCAGCTTGGGTCCCGGGGCGGGGAATGAGCAGTTCTTC.

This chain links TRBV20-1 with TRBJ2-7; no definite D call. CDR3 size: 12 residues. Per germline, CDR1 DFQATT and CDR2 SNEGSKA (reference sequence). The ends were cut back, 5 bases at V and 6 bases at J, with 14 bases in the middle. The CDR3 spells CSAPGRLGEQYF. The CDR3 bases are TGCAGTGCTCCCGGCCGGCTGGGCGAGCAGTACTTC.

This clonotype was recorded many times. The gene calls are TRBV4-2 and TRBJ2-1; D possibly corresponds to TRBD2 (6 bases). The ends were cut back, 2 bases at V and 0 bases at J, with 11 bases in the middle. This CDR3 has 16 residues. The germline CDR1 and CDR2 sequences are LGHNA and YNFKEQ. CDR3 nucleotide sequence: TGTGCCAGCAGCCAACTCGGCGGGATCTCCTACAATGAGCAGTTCTTC. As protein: CASSQLGGISYNEQFF.

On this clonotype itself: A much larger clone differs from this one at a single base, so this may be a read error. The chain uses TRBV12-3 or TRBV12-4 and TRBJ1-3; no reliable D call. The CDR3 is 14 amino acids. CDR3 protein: CASSVGPPGNTKYF. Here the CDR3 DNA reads TGTGCCAGCAGCGTCGGGCCTCCTGGAAACACCAAATATTTT.

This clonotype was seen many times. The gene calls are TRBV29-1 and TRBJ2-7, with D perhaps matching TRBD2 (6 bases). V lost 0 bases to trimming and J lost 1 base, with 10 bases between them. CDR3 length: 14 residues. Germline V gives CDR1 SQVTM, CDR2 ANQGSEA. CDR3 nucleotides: TGCAGCGTTGAAGAGCGGCGGGAATCCTACGAGCAGTACTTC. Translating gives CSVEERRESYEQYF.

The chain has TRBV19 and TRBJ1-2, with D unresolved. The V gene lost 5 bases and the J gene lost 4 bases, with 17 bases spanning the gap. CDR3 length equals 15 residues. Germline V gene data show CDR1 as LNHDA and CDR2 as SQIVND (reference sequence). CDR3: CASSGPAGEIYGYTF. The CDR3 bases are TGTGCCAGTAGTGGTCCTGCTGGGGAGATCTATGGCTACACCTTC.